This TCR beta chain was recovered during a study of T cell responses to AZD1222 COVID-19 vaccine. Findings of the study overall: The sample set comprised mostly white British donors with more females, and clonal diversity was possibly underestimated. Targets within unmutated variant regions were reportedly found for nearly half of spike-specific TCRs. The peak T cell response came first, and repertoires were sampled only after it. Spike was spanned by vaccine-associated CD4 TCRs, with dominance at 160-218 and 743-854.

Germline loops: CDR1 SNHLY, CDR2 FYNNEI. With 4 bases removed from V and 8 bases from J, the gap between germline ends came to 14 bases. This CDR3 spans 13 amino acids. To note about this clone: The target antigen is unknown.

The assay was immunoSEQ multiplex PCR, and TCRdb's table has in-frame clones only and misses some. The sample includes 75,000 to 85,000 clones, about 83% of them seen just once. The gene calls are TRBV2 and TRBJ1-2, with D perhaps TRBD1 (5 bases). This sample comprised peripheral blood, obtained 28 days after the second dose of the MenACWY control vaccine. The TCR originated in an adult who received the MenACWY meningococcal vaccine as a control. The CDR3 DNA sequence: TGTGCCAGCAGTGTTCGCAGGGAGGCGGGCTACACCTTC. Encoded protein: CASSVRREAGYTF.